This T cell receptor (beta chain) was profiled in a study of Ad26.COV2.S vaccination and SARS-CoV-2 variants. Background on the study: Participants got Ad26.COV2.S intramuscularly, once or twice 56 days apart.

Findings and caveats of the study: Vaccine recipients and placebo recipients showed similar non-spike TCR breadth.

As concerns this clone: What it binds is not known.

Noted treatment: around 19 received Ad26.COV2.S at low or high dose, single or two shots; 5 received placebo; per-sample allocation not given. Day 63 after the first injection of vaccine or placebo was the sampling time. V dropped 5 bases and J dropped 1 base, with 14 bases sitting between them. The CDR3 is 15 residues long. Germline CDR1 and CDR2: SGHVS and FNYEAQ. The repertoire was sequenced with immunoSEQ multiplex PCR; TCRdb's copy has only in-frame clones and lacks some. The sample records roughly 410,000 clones, about four fifths being singletons. The receptor was derived from a person aged 18-65 years who received the Ad26.COV2.S COVID-19 vaccine or a placebo. The rearrangement joins TRBV7-6 to TRBJ1-1, with D possibly TRBD1 on 6 matching bases. The specimen was peripheral blood, collected in a trial of Ad26.COV2.S vaccine versus placebo. In nucleotides, the CDR3 is TGTGCCAGCAGCGGTTTAGGACAGAGGAACACTGAAGCTTTCTTT. Residues: CASSGLGQRNTEAFF.